This is a list of T cell receptor beta chains from one sample in a study of PD-L1 blockade in urothelial cancer. Using immunoSEQ multiplex PCR, the repertoire was profiled, and TCRdb retains in-frame clones only, with some absent. The sample has roughly 120,000 clones, roughly 90% seen once. This sample comprised PBMCs, obtained around atezolizumab (anti-PD-L1) treatment. The receptor set was obtained from a man aged 55-75 years with urothelial cancer. Each CDR3 is given with its conserved first and last residue. A D gene is named only where the DNA matches it firmly. Clone sizes are given selectively: once, few, many, or a class where the clone is expanded.

v_call: TRBV19; clone_size: NA; d_call: TRBD1; j_call: TRBJ1-6; cdr3_nt: TGTGCCAGTAGTACGCAGCAGGGGGTTGACTCACCCCTCCACTTT; cdr3_aa: CASSTQQGVDSPLHF
v_call: TRBV10-2; clone_size: NA; d_call: NA; j_call: TRBJ2-3; cdr3_nt: TGCGCCAGCAGTGAGTCGAAGGCGGTTATAACAGATACGCAGTATTTT; cdr3_aa: CASSESKAVITDTQYF
v_call: TRBV2; clone_size: NA; d_call: NA; j_call: TRBJ2-7; cdr3_nt: TGTGCCAGCAGTGGCCCTTGGGGGGGCGGAGAGCAGTACTTC; cdr3_aa: CASSGPWGGGEQYF
v_call: TRBV9; clone_size: NA; d_call: TRBD2; j_call: TRBJ2-3; cdr3_nt: TGTGCCAGCAGCCACTCCGGGACTAGCGGCACAGATACGCAGTATTTT; cdr3_aa: CASSHSGTSGTDTQYF
v_call: TRBV5-1; clone_size: NA; d_call: TRBD1; j_call: TRBJ1-3; cdr3_nt: TGCGCCAGCAGCTCCGGGACAGCAGGAAACACCATATATTTT; cdr3_aa: CASSSGTAGNTIYF
v_call: TRBV7-2; clone_size: once; d_call: NA; j_call: TRBJ2-5; cdr3_nt: TGTGCCAGTACAAGAGGTCGAGGGCAAGAGACCCAGTACTTC; cdr3_aa: CASTRGRGQETQYF
v_call: TRBV7-2; clone_size: NA; d_call: TRBD2; j_call: TRBJ2-7; cdr3_nt: TGTGCCAGCAGCACAAGCGGGGGGAGCTCCTACGAGCAGTACTTC; cdr3_aa: CASSTSGGSSYEQYF
v_call: TRBV30; clone_size: NA; d_call: TRBD1; j_call: TRBJ2-2; cdr3_nt: TGTGCCTGGAGAAGCGGGACAGGGTTGGGGTCTGGGGAGCTGTTTTTT; cdr3_aa: CAWRSGTGLGSGELFF
v_call: TRBV4-1; clone_size: NA; d_call: NA; j_call: TRBJ1-5; cdr3_nt: TGCGCCAGCAGCCAAGGGGATCCAGGGACACGACTCAATCAGCCCCAGCATTTT; cdr3_aa: CASSQGDPGTRLNQPQHF
v_call: TRBV5-5; clone_size: NA; d_call: NA; j_call: TRBJ1-4; cdr3_nt: TGTGCCAGCAGCTACAGAATCGCTGCGACTAATGAAAAACTGTTTTTT; cdr3_aa: CASSYRIAATNEKLFF
v_call: TRBV10-1; clone_size: NA; d_call: TRBD1; j_call: TRBJ2-1; cdr3_nt: TGCGCCAGCAGTGAACATAGTACGGGACAGGGGAGTGAGCAGTTCTTC; cdr3_aa: CASSEHSTGQGSEQFF
v_call: TRBV4-1; clone_size: NA; d_call: TRBD1; j_call: TRBJ1-6; cdr3_nt: TGCGCCAGCAGCCAGGCCACCGGGACAGGGGCACCTCCCCTCCACTTT; cdr3_aa: CASSQATGTGAPPLHF
v_call: TRBV7-9; clone_size: NA; d_call: TRBD1; j_call: TRBJ1-5; cdr3_nt: TGTGCCAGCAGCTACACAGGGGAGCCAGGGCAGCCCCAGCATTTT; cdr3_aa: CASSYTGEPGQPQHF
v_call: TRBV6-5; clone_size: few; d_call: NA; j_call: TRBJ1-6; cdr3_nt: TGTGCCAGCAGTAGTCAGGGGTACAATTCACCCCTCCACTTT; cdr3_aa: CASSSQGYNSPLHF
v_call: TRBV19; clone_size: NA; d_call: NA; j_call: TRBJ1-4; cdr3_nt: TGTGCCAGTAGCACCGTTGGACAGTACCATAAAGCGAATGAAAAACTGTTTTTT; cdr3_aa: CASSTVGQYHKANEKLFF
v_call: TRBV7-8; clone_size: once; d_call: NA; j_call: TRBJ2-5; cdr3_nt: TGTGCCAGCATCCTTGGGGGCGGAGAGACCCAGTACTTC; cdr3_aa: CASILGGGETQYF
v_call: TRBV29-1; clone_size: few; d_call: NA; j_call: TRBJ2-1; cdr3_nt: TGCAGCGTTGAAGATTCAGTTATCGTCAATGAGCAGTTCTTC; cdr3_aa: CSVEDSVIVNEQFF